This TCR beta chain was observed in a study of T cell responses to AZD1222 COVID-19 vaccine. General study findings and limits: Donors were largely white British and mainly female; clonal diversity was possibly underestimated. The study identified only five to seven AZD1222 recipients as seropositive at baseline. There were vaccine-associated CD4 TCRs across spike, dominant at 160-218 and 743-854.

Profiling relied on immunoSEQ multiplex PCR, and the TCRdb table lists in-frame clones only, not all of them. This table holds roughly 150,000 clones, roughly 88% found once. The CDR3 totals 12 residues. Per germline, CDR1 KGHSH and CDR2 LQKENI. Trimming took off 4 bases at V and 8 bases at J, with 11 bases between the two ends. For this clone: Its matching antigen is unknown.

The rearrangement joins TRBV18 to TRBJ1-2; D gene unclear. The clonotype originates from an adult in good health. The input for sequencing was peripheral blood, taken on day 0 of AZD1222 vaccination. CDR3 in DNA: TGTGCCAGCTCACTTCGGGAAGGGGGCTACACCTTC. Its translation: CASSLREGGYTF.